This T cell receptor (beta chain) emerged from a study of vaccination effects on CD4 cells after COVID-19 (dated by TCRdb to 2022 to 2024). Regarding the study in general: Each participant got two doses of an mRNA SARS-CoV-2 vaccine, either BNT162b2 or mRNA-1273. In both COVID-19 convalescent patients and infection-naive vaccine recipients, the study compared SARS-CoV-2 spike-specific CD4+ TCR repertoires from before mRNA vaccination with those from after it. The Oncomine TCR Beta short-read assay on an Illumina iSeq 100 was used to sequence cultures from other donors in the study. Altogether, roughly 10 COVID-19 convalescent patients and a handful of SARS-CoV-2-naive healthy vaccine recipients made up the full study. What the research found in general, with its limitations: In healthy vaccine recipients, vaccine-induced clones were almost all SARS-CoV-2 mono-reactive, with only 1 of 255 being cross-reactive with common cold coronaviruses. Marked clonal contraction was observed in both infection-induced and vaccine-induced clones at late post-vaccination timepoints, consistent with waning T cell responses. Limitations of the study were the small number of convalescent patients and the absence of early post-infection timepoints.

Receptor amplification or capture employed the immunoSEQ multiplex PCR assay. DNA from the CD4+ T cells that had been cultured and isolated underwent TCR beta CDR3 sequencing. On the authors' methods: The analysis removed non-productive TCR sequences, trimmed reads to the CDR3 region, and retained only CDR3s that were 7 or more amino acids long. Antigen-specific clonotypes were identified with the MANAFEST web app by comparing expansion in peptide wells against reference cultures. For clones to be considered positive, expansion at FDR<0.05 versus reference and all other wells, an odds ratio above 5, and a frequency above 0.1% in two replicate wells were required. A clonotype was called cross-reactive if it was significantly expanded both in SARS-CoV-2 spike wells and in at least one common cold coronavirus spike condition. Levenshtein distance calculated with the stringdist R package was used to assess CDR3 similarity, and unrooted trees were constructed with ape in R 3.6.1. In its TCRdb copy, this immuneACCESS table keeps in-frame sequences only and misses some clones. Where compared with another copy, unresolved V genes explain less than half of these, and the others have no known cause. V and J calls and clone size are given by that table; D and trimming were obtained from the DNA. The sample has 55,000 to 80,000 clones on record, 65% to 85% of them singletons. The ten largest clones capture roughly 3.9% of the sample.

The ViraFEST assay stimulated PBMC with viral peptide pools and then used TCR sequencing to identify antigen-specific CD4+ T cell clonotypes by expansion. After roughly 11 days of culture, CD4+ T cells were isolated with the EasySep CD4+ T cell isolation kit. Healthy vaccine recipients had no prior SARS-CoV-2 infection, confirmed by negative nucleocapsid antibodies before and after vaccination. A few million PBMC per well were cultured with about 9.6 ug/ml peptides in IMDM containing around 5.3% human AB serum, 8.5 to 10 IU/ml IL-2 and gentamicin. Half of the culture medium was replaced with fresh IL-2-containing medium on days 3 and 7. Unless otherwise noted, each peptide stimulation condition was cultured in triplicate wells. Using Ficoll-Paque Plus gradient centrifugation, PBMC were separated from whole blood and then either used fresh or cryopreserved at -140C. The overlapping peptide pools covered the spike proteins of SARS-CoV-2 as well as those of the common cold coronaviruses HCoV-NL63, HCoV-OC43 and HCoV-229E. The QIAamp micro DNA kit was used to extract genomic DNA from the cultured CD4+ T cells.

The CDR3 sequence holds 13 residues, the cysteine and phenylalanine included. The sequence is cut down to CDR3 DNA, 39 bases in frame from base 1. The V end loses 2 bases and the J end loses 1 base, and a stretch of 5 bases separates them. This clone occurred once. No antigen is known for it. No much larger clonotype is one base removed from it; base qualities were not supplied. Other nucleotide sequences in the sample specify the same CDR3. The chain links TRBV12-3 or TRBV12-4 with TRBJ1-1; no D gene can be assigned with confidence. The TCR comes from a human donor who received a COVID-19 vaccine. Here the sequenced sample was CD4+ T cells from PBMCs cultured with HCoV-OC43 spike peptides, taken before COVID-19 vaccination. The intended sense of this specimen's cell subset or site label: HCoV-OC43 spike overlapping peptide pool stimulation. The bases are TGTGCCAGCAGTTTAAGAGGGAACACTGAAGCTTTCTTT. Its protein is CASSLRGNTEAFF.